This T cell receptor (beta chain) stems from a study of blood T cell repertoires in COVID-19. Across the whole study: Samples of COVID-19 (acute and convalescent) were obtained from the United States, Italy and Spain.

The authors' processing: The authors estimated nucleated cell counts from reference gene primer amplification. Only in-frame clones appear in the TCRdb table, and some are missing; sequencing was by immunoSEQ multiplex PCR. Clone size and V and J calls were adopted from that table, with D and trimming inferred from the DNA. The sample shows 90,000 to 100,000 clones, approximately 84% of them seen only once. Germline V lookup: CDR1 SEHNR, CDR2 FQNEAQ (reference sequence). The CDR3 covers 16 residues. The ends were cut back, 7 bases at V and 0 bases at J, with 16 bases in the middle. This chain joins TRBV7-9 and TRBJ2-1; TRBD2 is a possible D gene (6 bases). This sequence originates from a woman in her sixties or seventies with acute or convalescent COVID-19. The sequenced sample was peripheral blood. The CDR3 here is CASTKGRGSSYNEQFF. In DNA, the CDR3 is TGTGCCAGCACCAAAGGACGGGGGAGCTCCTACAATGAGCAGTTCTTC.